The clone carrying this T cell receptor beta chain was counted only a few times. Its cognate antigen is unknown. The data stem from a study of CD8 T cells in ankylosing spondylitis. Findings and limits, study-wide: Certain motif variants had earlier been reported in reactive arthritis synovial fluid and blood. Disease-linked clones reportedly concentrated significantly in matched ankylosing spondylitis synovial fluid. In peripheral blood, disease-linked CD8+ clones occurred at relatively low frequencies.

A single record per CDR3 protein comes from TCRdb applying MiXCR to the 5' RACE reads. Here the sample spans about 130,000 distinct CDR3 sequences, roughly 13% being singletons. CDR1 is MNHNS and CDR2 is SASEGT in the germline V gene. There are 14 residues in the CDR3. The V end lost 6 bases, the J end lost 3 bases, and 11 bases lay between the germline ends. Sequenced material: blood, either unsorted or a sorted T cell fraction (not recorded which). The J gene is TRBJ2-2, the V gene TRBV6-1; no reliable D call. This sequence was found in a female donor with ankylosing spondylitis or in good health (not recorded which). The CDR3 sequence: CASRPDIYTGELFF. The CDR3 DNA reads as TGTGCCAGCAGACCCGACATCTACACCGGGGAGCTGTTTTTT.